One sample yielded the 24 T cell receptor beta chains listed below, sequenced in a study of breast tumors, draining lymph nodes, adjacent tissues. MiXCR was run by TCRdb on the multiplex PCR reads, yielding one entry per CDR3 protein. This repertoire shows about 14,000 distinct CDR3 sequences, more than 50% found once; its top ten account for approximately 30%. The sequenced material came from tumor-adjacent breast tissue. The receptors come from a female donor with breast cancer. Some clones in this sample may be carry-over from other donors' samples.

This clonotype rates as medium-sized. J is TRBJ1-2 and V is TRBV7-2, with D tentatively TRBD1 (6 bases). The germline CDR1 and CDR2 sequences are SGHTA and FQGNSA. The CDR3 length is 14 residues. Trimming pared 2 bases from V and 4 bases from J, leaving 11 bases between. The CDR3 is CASSLQGRSYGYTF. The DNA for the CDR3 is TGTGCCAGCAGCTTACAGGGGCGTTCCTATGGCTACACCTTC.

The chain is built from TRBV5-4 and TRBJ2-1; 12 bases align to TRBD2. Per germline, CDR1 SGHNT and CDR2 YYREEE (reference sequence). This CDR3 spans 18 amino acids. Trimming removed 5 bases from V and 2 bases from J; junction bases left unmatched: 11. The CDR3 DNA follows: TGTGCCAGCAGTTCCATGGGGACTAGCGGGCTGACCTACAATGAGCAGTTCTTC. It specifies CASSSMGTSGLTYNEQFF.

This clonotype is categorized as medium-sized. The chain links TRBV2 to TRBJ1-2; no definite D call. The V gene lost 8 bases and the J gene lost 7 bases, with 11 bases spanning the gap. This CDR3 is built from 11 residues. Germline CDR1 SNHLY, CDR2 FYNNEI. DNA for the CDR3: TGTGCCAGCGTCAAGGGTCGTGGCTACACCTTC. Translated: CASVKGRGYTF.

The genes are TRBV5-1 and TRBJ2-7, with D possibly TRBD1 on 6 matching bases. Trimming stripped 0 bases from V and 7 bases from J, with 11 bases between. Germline lookup yields CDR1 SGHRS and CDR2 YFSETQ. This CDR3 is built from 13 residues. CDR3 nucleotide sequence: TGCGCCAGCAGCTTGGTCAGGGGAAGGGAGCAGTACTTC. This gives the protein CASSLVRGREQYF.

This chain joins TRBV4-1 and TRBJ2-7, with D possibly matching TRBD1 (6 bases). V was clipped by 2 bases and J by 0 bases, with 14 bases between them. CDR1 and CDR2 (germline): MGHRA, YSYEKL. The CDR3 is 16 amino acids. The CDR3 coding sequence is TGCGCCAGCAGCCAAAGAGACCGGGACATCTCCTACGAGCAGTACTTC. Translating gives CASSQRDRDISYEQYF.

This clonotype showed up many times. This chain links TRBV20-1 with TRBJ1-5; maybe TRBD1 (6 bases). Germline lookup yields CDR1 DFQATT and CDR2 SNEGSKA (reference sequence). CDR3 length: 13 residues. CDR3 amino acids: CSVDGGNNQPQHF. CDR3 nucleotide sequence: TGCAGCGTAGACGGGGGCAACAATCAGCCCCAGCATTTT.

This clonotype counts as medium-sized. This rearrangement joins TRBV9 to TRBJ2-3, with D unclear. From germline, CDR1 is SGDLS and CDR2 YYNGEE. Trimming took 0 bases from V and 5 from J, leaving 7 bases between them. The CDR3 has 13 amino acids. CDR3: CASSVVPLDTQYF. CDR3 in DNA: TGTGCCAGCAGCGTAGTCCCGCTAGATACGCAGTATTTT.

Only one count was recorded for this clonotype. CDR3 nucleotide sequence: TGTGCCAGCAGCCTTGCAGCAACTAATGAAAAACTGTTTTTT. It is translated as CASSLAATNEKLFF. The V gene is TRBV7-9, the J gene TRBJ1-4, with D unresolved. The germline V gene has CDR1 SEHNR and CDR2 FQNEAQ (reference sequence). The V and J ends lost 5 bases and 0 bases respectively, with 7 bases between them. The CDR3 is 14 amino acids.

This clonotype ranks as medium-sized. The chain recombines TRBV5-6 with TRBJ1-5; perhaps TRBD1 as D (6 bases). V was shortened by 4 bases and J by 5 bases, with 10 bases between the two germline ends. CDR3 length: 13 residues. Per germline, CDR1 SGHDT and CDR2 YYEEEE. The CDR3 DNA reads as TGTGCCAGCAGCCAGGGGAGGGATCAGCCCCAGCATTTT. Translating it yields CASSQGRDQPQHF.

The chain uses TRBV4-1 and TRBJ2-3; maybe TRBD2 (6 bases). Per the germline V gene, CDR1 is MGHRA and CDR2 is YSYEKL. The ends were cut back, 1 base at V and 0 bases at J, with 11 bases in the middle. CDR3 length: 16 residues. CDR3 in DNA: TGCGCCAGCAGCCAAGTGGGGGGAGGTAGCACAGATACGCAGTATTTT. This sequence encodes CASSQVGGGSTDTQYF.

The J gene is TRBJ2-7, the V gene TRBV29-1; possibly TRBD1 or TRBD2 for D (5 bases each). The CDR3 loop spans 11 amino acids. Germline V lookup: CDR1 SQVTM, CDR2 ANQGSEA. V lost 4 bases and J lost 4, with 8 bases in between. This CDR3 reads CSVGEGYEQYF. DNA of the CDR3: TGCAGCGTTGGCGAGGGGTACGAGCAGTACTTC.

As to this clonotype: A much bigger clone sits one base away, suggesting this may be a read error. CDR3 nucleotide sequence: TGTGCCAGCAGTTTAAGAGGGGGGCAGGCCAAAAACACTCAGTACTTC. Amino acids: CASSLRGGQAKNTQYF. The genes are TRBV12-3 or TRBV12-4 and TRBJ2-4; D may match TRBD1 or TRBD2 (6 bases each). The CDR3 is made up of 16 amino acids.

The genes are TRBV20-1 and TRBJ1-2, with a possible D match to TRBD1 (5 bases). Germline V gives CDR1 DFQATT, CDR2 SNEGSKA (reference sequence). CDR3 length: 15 amino acids. V lost 4 bases and J 7 bases, leaving 22 bases between the germline ends. The CDR3 is CSAKAGTPHSSGYTF. The CDR3 nucleotides are TGCAGTGCTAAAGCCGGGACTCCTCATAGTTCTGGCTACACCTTC.

The J gene is TRBJ2-5, the V gene TRBV20-1; TRBD2 matches 12 bases. This CDR3 has 15 amino acids. Per germline, CDR1 DFQATT and CDR2 SNEGSKA (reference sequence). V trimming: 6 bases; J trimming: 5 bases; junction bases outside the gene matches: 10. The CDR3 region is CSANGLAGREETQYF. CDR3 sequence (DNA): TGCAGTGCAAATGGACTAGCGGGGCGGGAGGAGACCCAGTACTTC.

This clonotype was counted between two and nine times. This rearrangement joins TRBV9 to TRBJ2-7; TRBD2 matches at 9 bases. Looked up from germline, CDR1 is SGDLS and CDR2 is YYNGEE. Germline trimming cut 4 bases from V and 7 bases from J; bases unmatched to any gene: 12. CDR3 length: 15 residues. CDR3 in amino acids: CASSPPSGTVREQYF. DNA for the CDR3: TGTGCCAGCAGCCCCCCTAGCGGGACGGTACGGGAGCAGTACTTC.

This clonotype is categorized as medium-sized. The gene calls are TRBV5-1 and TRBJ2-5; 8 nucleotides agree with TRBD1. After removal of 4 bases from V and 5 bases from J, the junction contained 13 bases not matched to a gene. There are 16 residues in the CDR3. The germline V gene encodes CDR1 SGHRS and CDR2 YFSETQ. The CDR3 loop is CASSSYGTGAGETQYF. CDR3 nucleotides: TGCGCCAGCAGCAGCTACGGGACAGGTGCGGGGGAGACCCAGTACTTC.

By its share, this clonotype is medium-sized. CDR3 nucleotide sequence: TGCAGCGTTGGGGCGGGTGAAAAACTGTTTTTT. It yields the protein CSVGAGEKLFF. The V call is TRBV29-1, the J call TRBJ1-4; no clear D. This CDR3 is built from 11 residues. The V end was cut by 4 bases, the J end by 7 bases, with 7 bases between. Germline loops: CDR1 SQVTM, CDR2 ANQGSEA.

This clonotype qualifies as medium-sized. The V and J genes are TRBV20-1 and TRBJ2-2; a weak D match, TRBD2 (5 bases). Between the trimmed V and J ends, which lost 7 bases and 5 bases, there was a span of 14 bases. The CDR3 contains 13 residues. CDR1 is DFQATT and CDR2 is SNEGSKA in the germline V gene (reference sequence). The chain's CDR3 is CSVVGVGTGELFF. CDR3 in DNA: TGCAGTGTGGTGGGAGTGGGGACCGGGGAGCTGTTTTTT.

V gene TRBV11-2 combines with J gene TRBJ2-7; 11 bases map to TRBD2. This CDR3 spans 14 amino acids. J was trimmed by 5 bases and V by 5 bases; bases with no gene match: 5. Germline CDR1 is SGHAT and CDR2 is FQNNGV. The CDR3 sequence: CASSPSTSGNEQYF. In DNA form, the CDR3 reads TGTGCCAGCAGCCCTTCGACTAGCGGGAACGAGCAGTACTTC. Using reference TRBV11-2 and TRBJ2-7 for the parts outside the CDR3, the full variable domain is EAGVAQSPRYKIIEKRQSVAFWCNPISGHATLYWYQQILGQGPKLLIQFQNNGVVDDSQLPKDRFSAERLKGVDSTLKIQPAKLEDSAVYLCASSPSTSGNEQYFGPGTRLTVT.

The rearrangement links TRBV7-2 to TRBJ2-7; TRBD2 matches 12 bases. V lost 5 bases, J lost 5 bases, and 4 bases stayed unmatched. CDR1 is SGHTA and CDR2 is FQGNSA in the germline V gene. This CDR3 is 14 amino acids long. The CDR3 DNA sequence: TGTGCCAGCAGCCCCCGGACTAGCGGGAACGAGCAGTACTTC. This gives the protein CASSPRTSGNEQYF. Full variable domain (missing parts from reference TRBV7-2 and TRBJ2-7): GAGVSQSPSNKVTEKGKDVELRCDPISGHTALYWYRQSLGQGLEFLIYFQGNSAPDKSGLPSDRFSAERTGGSVSTLTIQRTQQEDSAVYLCASSPRTSGNEQYFGPGTRLTVT.

The V and J genes are TRBV7-3 and TRBJ2-2, with D tentatively TRBD1 (5 bases). This CDR3 has 15 amino acids. The germline V gene encodes CDR1 SGHTA and CDR2 FQGTGA. With 1 base removed from V and 4 bases from J, the gap between germline ends came to 10 bases. CDR3 bases: TGTGCCAGCAGCTTAATGGGGCATTCCACCGGGGAGCTGTTTTTT. Its protein is CASSLMGHSTGELFF.

This clonotype was seen just once. A much larger clone sits a single nucleotide away, making a read error possible. The final CDR3 position lacks the conserved phenylalanine or tryptophan, pointing to a likely read error. CDR3 in DNA: TGTGCCAGCAGTTTTCTGGGACAAAATACTGAAGCTTTCCTT. It translates to CASSFLGQNTEAFL. V usage is TRBV12-3 or TRBV12-4 and J usage is TRBJ1-1; weak D call: TRBD1 (6 bases). Trimming stripped 3 bases from V and 5 bases from J, with 13 bases between. CDR3 length: 14 residues.

This chain links TRBV7-9 with TRBJ2-1; D unresolved. The CDR3 extends over 14 amino acids. V dropped 3 bases and J dropped 2 bases, with 8 bases sitting between them. Per germline, CDR1 SEHNR and CDR2 FQNEAQ (reference sequence). The CDR3 region is CASSLDTTYNEQFF. Here the CDR3 DNA reads TGTGCCAGCAGCTTGGATACGACCTACAATGAGCAGTTCTTC.

In DNA form, the CDR3 reads TGCAGTACTGTAGCGGGAGAGGTGTACAATGAGCAGTTCTTC. Residues: CSTVAGEVYNEQFF. The chain combines TRBV20-1 with TRBJ2-1; 9 nucleotides agree with TRBD2. Trimming cost V 8 bases and J 4 bases; bases outside gene matches: 9. Germline-derived CDR1 and CDR2 are DFQATT and SNEGSKA (reference sequence). There are 14 residues in the CDR3.